The entry below gives a single T cell receptor beta chain sequence along with its context. Its antigen is unknown. The assay used was immunoSEQ (version v3.0), run at survey level. Some clones are missing from TCRdb's copy, which holds only in-frame ones; the method was immunoSEQ multiplex PCR. Of roughly 24,000 clones detected, about 88% appear once; the ten largest clones hold approximately 6%. The sample comes from a study of long-term antiretroviral therapy in people with HIV. Findings and limits, study-wide: The study found narrower CDR3 length ranges in HIV repertoires than in controls.

Germline V gene lookup returns CDR1 MNHEY and CDR2 SVGAGI. This CDR3 is built from 14 residues. Trimming stripped 6 bases from V and 2 bases from J, with 13 bases between. Sequencing used unsorted PBMCs, obtained 0.6 years after starting antiretroviral therapy. This sequence joins TRBV6-5 and TRBJ2-5; no firm D call. This receptor was obtained from a man aged 55 to 70 with HIV. The CDR3 DNA reads TGTGCCAGCAGCCGACACCGGGTGCAAGAGACCCAGTACTTC. This gives the protein CASSRHRVQETQYF.